This TCR beta chain came from a study of regulatory T cells in long-lasting Graves disease. Study-wide results and limits: Rather than thyroid tissue, only peripheral blood underwent study. Patients with persistent Graves' had lower TCR diversity than newly diagnosed patients. Sample size, which was small, may have reduced accuracy.

Time point meaning: persistent/refractory GD, antithyroid drugs over 5 years with positive TRAb. PBMC-derived RNA was used for the TCR library. Germline-derived CDR1 and CDR2 are KGHDR and SFDVKD. CDR3 length: 13 residues. Trimming removed 7 bases from V and 3 bases from J, with 11 bases in between. To make TCR beta libraries, researchers used iRepertoire HTBI primers and Arm-PCR of CDR3 regions. One entry per CDR3 protein, called by TCRdb with MiXCR from the multiplex PCR reads. The sample gives fewer than 400,000 distinct CDR3 sequences, 20% of which show up once; less than 35% is in the top ten. This clonotype was recorded many times. Its antigen is unknown.

Sample: peripheral blood mononuclear cells (PBMCs), taken when the disease was refractory, from a patient treated with antithyroid drugs. The chain links TRBV24-1 to TRBJ1-1; TRBD1 is a possible D gene (5 bases). The receptor was isolated from a female donor with Graves disease. The CDR3 coding sequence is TGTGCCACCAGGAGCTCCAGGGACACTGAAGCTTTCTTT. This sequence encodes CATRSSRDTEAFF.